Sequencing of this T cell receptor (beta chain) was carried out in a study of blood T cells in healthy people across ages. This CDR3 has 16 residues. The ends lost 5 bases at V and 8 bases at J; junction bases unmatched: 8. CDR1 is SEHNR, CDR2 FQNEAQ, per germline (reference sequence). For the second PCR, which ran for roughly 6 to 12 cycles, a sample-barcoded 5' primer and a J-beta primer mix were used. One entry per CDR3 protein, called by TCRdb with MiXCR from the 5' RACE reads. Among about 640,000 distinct CDR3 sequences listed, approximately 50% were seen once. The chain is built from TRBV7-9 and TRBJ1-6, with 11 nucleotides matching TRBD1. Sequences were obtained from blood. This TCR was sampled from a man aged 55 to 70 in good health. Here the CDR3 DNA reads TGTGCCAGCAGCGCCCGGGACAGGGGGAGGGATTCACCCCTCCACTTT. It is translated as CASSARDRGRDSPLHF.